This TCR beta chain was profiled in a study of spatial heterogeneity in lung cancer. Study conclusions and caveats: How many expanded intratumoral alpha and beta TCRs were present tracked the tumor mutation count, which was a count of nonsynonymous mutations.

The CDR3 has 14 residues. V was pared by 5 bases and J by 7 bases, with 8 bases of the junction left unmatched. Germline CDR1 SGHTA, CDR2 FQGNSA. Regarding time point: sample taken at primary tumor resection. This clonotype was recorded at least ten times. Its antigen remains unknown. TCRdb reprocessed the 5' RACE reads via MiXCR and lists one record per CDR3 protein. Of 8,500 to 13,000 distinct CDR3 sequences listed, about 12% are singletons. The source is a male donor with early-stage non-small cell lung cancer. The sequenced sample was lung tumor tissue, obtained at surgery. The chain employs TRBV7-2 and TRBJ2-5; TRBD2 matches 9 bases. The CDR3 DNA reads TGTGCCAGCAGCCCCGGGACTAGCAGCGGGACCCAGTACTTC. This codes for CASSPGTSSGTQYF.